Below, 9 T cell receptor beta chains from the same sample are listed, as sequenced in a study of CD4 T cells in relation to SARS-CoV-2 and coronaviruses. The unexposed donors gave CD4+ T cells in 2011-2018, prior to COVID-19. After about ten days of culture, CD4+ T cells were isolated. Assay used: immunoSEQ multiplex PCR; TCRdb lists only in-frame clones, some missing. This sample yields under 20,000 clones, of which 77% are seen a single time; less than 20% belongs to the top ten. Their antigen targets remain unknown. The specimen was CD4+ T cells from PBMCs, cultured in vitro. The receptors were sampled from a human donor in good health.

The chain combines TRBV7-9 with TRBJ1-5; no reliable D call. With 3 bases removed from V and 2 bases from J, the gap between germline ends came to 5 bases. The CDR3 is 13 amino acids. Germline CDR1 is SEHNR and CDR2 is FQNEAQ (reference sequence). The CDR3 nucleotides read TGTGCCAGCAGCTTTGAAGGCAATCAGCCCCAGCATTTT. This translates into CASSFEGNQPQHF.

This chain uses TRBV5-1 with TRBJ2-1, with 14 nucleotides matching TRBD2. The germline V gene encodes CDR1 SGHRS and CDR2 YFSETQ. Unmatched junction bases numbered 3, after V lost 4 bases and J lost 6 bases. The CDR3 contains 15 residues. The CDR3, as DNA: TGCGCCAGCAGCCGGACTAGCGGGGGGCCCAATGAGCAGTTCTTC. It yields the protein CASSRTSGGPNEQFF.

V is TRBV21-1 and J is TRBJ2-1. TRBV21-1 is given as a pseudogene. The CDR3 is made up of 13 amino acids. The DNA for the CDR3 is TGTGCCAGCAGCAAAGGACCCCAGCTTGAGCAGTTCTTC. As protein: CASSKGPQLEQFF.

In its sample, this clone was seen once. The chain uses TRBV30 and TRBJ1-5; D might be TRBD1 (5 bases). The germline V gene encodes CDR1 GTSNPN and CDR2 SVGIG (reference sequence). Trimming cost V 0 bases and J 0 bases, with 9 bases left between them. The length of the CDR3 is 15 residues. As DNA, the CDR3 is TGTGCCTGGAGTGTACGGGGGGATAGCAATCAGCCCCAGCATTTT. It yields the protein CAWSVRGDSNQPQHF.

The chain couples TRBV29-1 to TRBJ1-5; 7 bases line up with TRBD1. The ends lost 4 bases at V and 5 bases at J; junction bases unmatched: 8. The CDR3 consists of 14 residues. The germline CDR1 and CDR2 sequences are SQVTM and ANQGSEA. CDR3 protein: CSVAVQGFDQPQHF. The CDR3 DNA is TGCAGCGTTGCGGTACAGGGGTTTGATCAGCCCCAGCATTTT.

The chain is built from TRBV28 and TRBJ2-1, with D tentatively TRBD2 (7 bases). The germline CDR1 and CDR2 sequences are MDHEN and SYDVKM. V lost 6 bases and J lost 4, with 13 bases in between. This CDR3 region has 14 residues. The CDR3 is CASREGGEYNEQFF. The CDR3, as DNA: TGTGCCAGCAGAGAAGGGGGGGAATACAATGAGCAGTTCTTC.

The genes are TRBV2 and TRBJ2-6; D is unresolved. CDR1 is SNHLY and CDR2 is FYNNEI in the germline V gene. Trimming cost V 3 bases and J 1 base, with 10 bases left between them. The CDR3 spans 16 residues. Here the CDR3 reads CASSENLGSGANVLTF. CDR3 DNA sequence: TGTGCCAGCAGTGAGAACCTCGGGTCTGGGGCCAACGTCCTGACTTTC.

The rearrangement links TRBV18 to TRBJ1-1; D unresolved. The V gene's germline CDR1 is KGHSH and CDR2 LQKENI. CDR3 length: 13 residues. Trimming removed 3 bases from V and 5 bases from J, with 10 bases in between. CDR3 DNA sequence: TGTGCCAGCTCACCTACCGACGGGACTGAAGCTTTCTTT. Residues: CASSPTDGTEAFF.

The rearrangement uses TRBV6-5 and TRBJ1-1, with TRBD1 matching 7 bases. J was trimmed by 4 bases and V by 7 bases; bases with no gene match: 3. CDR1 MNHEY and CDR2 SVGAGI come from the germline V gene. This CDR3 comprises 12 residues. The CDR3 sequence is CASTGGRTEAFF. In DNA form, the CDR3 reads TGTGCCAGCACAGGGGGTCGCACTGAAGCTTTCTTT.